This T cell receptor (beta chain) originates from a study of blood T cells in healthy people across ages. Germline values: CDR1 DFQATT, CDR2 SNEGSKA (reference sequence). The length of the CDR3 is 15 residues. Findings and caveats of the study: Greater diversity and more naive CD4+ cells were seen in long-lived donors than in aged donors. Estimated diversity across one million T cells was deemed an underestimate.

Next came a second PCR, run for about 7 to 12 cycles, which used a sample-barcoded 5' primer along with a J-beta primer mix. TCRdb reanalysed the 5' RACE reads using MiXCR and keeps one entry per CDR3 protein. The table includes almost 1 million distinct CDR3 sequences, around 54% detected once. On this clonotype: What it binds is unknown.

Sequenced: blood. V is TRBV20-1 and J is TRBJ2-5; 7 nucleotides agree with TRBD2. The receptor comes from an older woman in good health. CDR3 nucleotides: TGCATCAAAAGGGGACCAGCGGGGTACCAAGAGACCCAGTACTTC. Its translation is CIKRGPAGYQETQYF.